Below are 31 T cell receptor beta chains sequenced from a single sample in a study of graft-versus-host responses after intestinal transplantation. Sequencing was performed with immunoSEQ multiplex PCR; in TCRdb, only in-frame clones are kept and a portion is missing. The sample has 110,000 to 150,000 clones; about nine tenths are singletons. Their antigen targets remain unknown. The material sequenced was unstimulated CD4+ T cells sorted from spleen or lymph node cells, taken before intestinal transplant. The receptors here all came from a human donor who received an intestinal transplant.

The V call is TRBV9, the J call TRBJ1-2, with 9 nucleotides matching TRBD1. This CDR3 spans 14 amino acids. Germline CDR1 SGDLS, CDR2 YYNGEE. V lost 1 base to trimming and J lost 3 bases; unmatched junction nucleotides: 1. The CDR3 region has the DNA TGTGCCAGCAGCGTAACAGGGGGCGACTATGGCTACACCTTC. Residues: CASSVTGGDYGYTF.

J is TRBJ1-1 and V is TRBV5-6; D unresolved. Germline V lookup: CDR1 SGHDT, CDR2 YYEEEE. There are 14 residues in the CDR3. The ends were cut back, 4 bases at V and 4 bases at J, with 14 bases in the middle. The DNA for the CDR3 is TGTGCCAGCAGCCCGCCCGAGGAGGGCACTGAAGCTTTCTTT. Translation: CASSPPEEGTEAFF. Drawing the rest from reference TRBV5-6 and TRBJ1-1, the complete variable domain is DAGVTQSPTHLIKTRGQQVTLRCSPKSGHDTVSWYQQALGQGPQFIFQYYEEEERQRGNFPDRFSGHQFPNYSSELNVNALLLGDSALYLCASSPPEEGTEAFFGQGTRLTVV.

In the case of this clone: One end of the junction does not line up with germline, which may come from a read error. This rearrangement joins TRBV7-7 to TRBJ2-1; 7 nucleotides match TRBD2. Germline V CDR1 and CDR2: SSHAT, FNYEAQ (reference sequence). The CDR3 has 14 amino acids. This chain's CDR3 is CASSPASGIVEQFF. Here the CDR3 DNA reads TGTGCTAGCAGCCCCGCCAGCGGGATAGTGGAGCAGTTCTTC.

This chain's CDR3 is CASGPATEGSYNEQFF. CDR3 nucleotide sequence: TGCGCCAGCGGACCGGCGACAGAGGGTTCCTACAATGAGCAGTTCTTC. V is TRBV5-1 and J is TRBJ2-1, with D tentatively TRBD1 or TRBD2 (5 bases each). The germline V gene encodes CDR1 SGHRS and CDR2 YFSETQ. V shed 7 bases and J shed 1 base, with 18 bases lying between them. This CDR3 contains 16 residues.

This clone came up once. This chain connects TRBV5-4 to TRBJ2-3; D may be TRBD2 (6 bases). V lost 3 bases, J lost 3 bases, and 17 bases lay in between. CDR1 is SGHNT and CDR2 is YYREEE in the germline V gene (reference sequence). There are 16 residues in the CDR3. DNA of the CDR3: TGTGCCAGCAGCTCCGGGGCCCCGGGGGATACAGATACGCAGTATTTT. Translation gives CASSSGAPGDTDTQYF.

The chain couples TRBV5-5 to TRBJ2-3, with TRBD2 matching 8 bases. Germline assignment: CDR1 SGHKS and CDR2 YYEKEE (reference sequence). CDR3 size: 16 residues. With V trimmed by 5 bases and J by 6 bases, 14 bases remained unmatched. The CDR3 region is CASSPIAGLGGDTQYF. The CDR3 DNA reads TGTGCCAGCAGTCCTATAGCGGGACTCGGGGGGGATACGCAGTATTTT.

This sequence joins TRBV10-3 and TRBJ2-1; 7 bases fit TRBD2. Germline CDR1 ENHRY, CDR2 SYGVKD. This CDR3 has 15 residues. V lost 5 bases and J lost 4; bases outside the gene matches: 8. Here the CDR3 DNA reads TGTGCCATCAGTATAGGTGGGGGGGGATACAATGAGCAGTTCTTC. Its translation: CAISIGGGGYNEQFF.

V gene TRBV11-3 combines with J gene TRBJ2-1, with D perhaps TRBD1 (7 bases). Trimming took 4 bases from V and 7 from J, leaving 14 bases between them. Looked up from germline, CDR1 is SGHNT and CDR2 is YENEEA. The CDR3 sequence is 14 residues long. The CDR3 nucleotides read TGTGCCAGCAGCTCCGTTCAGGGGGGAAATGAGCAGTTCTTC. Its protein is CASSSVQGGNEQFF.

The CDR3 DNA follows: TGTGCCGCATCAGGGATCGACTATGGCTACACCTTC. Translated, it gives CAASGIDYGYTF. The chain is built from TRBV6-5 and TRBJ1-2, with a possible D match to TRBD1 (5 bases). V shed 11 bases and J shed 3 bases, with 13 bases lying between them. This CDR3 spans 12 amino acids. In germline, CDR1 is MNHEY, CDR2 SVGAGI.

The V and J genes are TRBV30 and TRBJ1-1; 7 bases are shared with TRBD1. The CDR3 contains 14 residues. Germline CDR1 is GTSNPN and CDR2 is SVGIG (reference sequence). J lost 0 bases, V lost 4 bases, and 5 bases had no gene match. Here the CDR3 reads CAWTTGALNTEAFF. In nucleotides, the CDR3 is TGTGCCTGGACCACAGGGGCCCTGAACACTGAAGCTTTCTTT.

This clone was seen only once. The CDR3 here is CASSFPGLGNEQFF. The CDR3 coding sequence is TGTGCCAGCAGCTTCCCGGGACTAGGGAATGAGCAGTTCTTC. The V call is TRBV7-3, the J call TRBJ2-1; 8 nucleotides match TRBD2. Germline CDR1 SGHTA, CDR2 FQGTGA. Unmatched junction bases numbered 5, after V lost 3 bases and J lost 7 bases. This CDR3 contains 14 residues. The entire variable domain, with the rest obtained from reference TRBV7-3 and TRBJ2-1, is as follows: GAGVSQTPSNKVTEKGKYVELRCDPISGHTALYWYRQSLGQGPEFLIYFQGTGAADDSGLPNDRFFAVRPEGSVSTLKIQRTERGDSAVYLCASSFPGLGNEQFFGPGTRLTVL.

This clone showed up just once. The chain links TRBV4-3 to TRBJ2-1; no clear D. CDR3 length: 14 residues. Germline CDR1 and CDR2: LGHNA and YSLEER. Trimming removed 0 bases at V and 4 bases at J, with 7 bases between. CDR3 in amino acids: CASSQDYSYNEQFF. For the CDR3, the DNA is TGCGCCAGCAGCCAAGACTACAGTTACAATGAGCAGTTCTTC.

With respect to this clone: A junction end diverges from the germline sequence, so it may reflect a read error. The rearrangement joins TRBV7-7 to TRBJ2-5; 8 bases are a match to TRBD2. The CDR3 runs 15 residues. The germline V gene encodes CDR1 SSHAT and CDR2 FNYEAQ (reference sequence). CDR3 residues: CASSERELAAETQYF. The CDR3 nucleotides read TGTGCTAGCAGCGAACGGGAACTAGCGGCCGAGACCCAGTACTTC.

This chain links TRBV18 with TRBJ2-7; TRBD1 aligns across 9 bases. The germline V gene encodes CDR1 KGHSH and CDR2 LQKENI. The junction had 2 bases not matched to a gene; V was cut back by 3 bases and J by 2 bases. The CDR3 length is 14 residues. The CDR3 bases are TGTGCCAGCTCACCCGGACAGGGGACCTACGAGCAGTACTTC. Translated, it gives CASSPGQGTYEQYF.

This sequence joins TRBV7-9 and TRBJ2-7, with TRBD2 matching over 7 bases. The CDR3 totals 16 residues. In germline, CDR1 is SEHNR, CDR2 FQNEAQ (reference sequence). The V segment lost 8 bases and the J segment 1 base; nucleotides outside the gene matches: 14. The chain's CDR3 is CASSLGGDYVSYEQYF. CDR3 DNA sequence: TGTGCCAGCTCACTAGGAGGGGACTACGTATCCTACGAGCAGTACTTC.

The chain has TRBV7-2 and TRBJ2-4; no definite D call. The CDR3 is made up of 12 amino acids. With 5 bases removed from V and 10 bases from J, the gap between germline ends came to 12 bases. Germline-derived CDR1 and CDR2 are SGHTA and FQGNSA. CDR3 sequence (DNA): TGTGCCAGCAGCGGCCGGGTCGGTATTCAGTACTTC. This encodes CASSGRVGIQYF.

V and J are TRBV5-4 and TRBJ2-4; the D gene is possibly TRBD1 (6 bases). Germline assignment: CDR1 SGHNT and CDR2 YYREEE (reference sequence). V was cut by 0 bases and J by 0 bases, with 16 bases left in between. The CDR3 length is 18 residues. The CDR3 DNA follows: TGTGCCAGCAGCTTGGACAGGGTCGATTCACTAGCCAAAAACATTCAGTACTTC. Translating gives CASSLDRVDSLAKNIQYF.

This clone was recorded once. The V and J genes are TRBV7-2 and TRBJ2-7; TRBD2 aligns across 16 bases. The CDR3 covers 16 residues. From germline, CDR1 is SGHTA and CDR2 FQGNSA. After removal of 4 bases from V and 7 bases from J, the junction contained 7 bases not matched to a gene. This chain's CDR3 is CASSSTGLAGGGEQYF. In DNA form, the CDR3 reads TGTGCCAGCAGCTCAACGGGACTAGCGGGAGGGGGGGAGCAGTACTTC. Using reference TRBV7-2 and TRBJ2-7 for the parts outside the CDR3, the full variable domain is GAGVSQSPSNKVTEKGKDVELRCDPISGHTALYWYRQSLGQGLEFLIYFQGNSAPDKSGLPSDRFSAERTGGSVSTLTIQRTQQEDSAVYLCASSSTGLAGGGEQYFGPGTRLTVT.

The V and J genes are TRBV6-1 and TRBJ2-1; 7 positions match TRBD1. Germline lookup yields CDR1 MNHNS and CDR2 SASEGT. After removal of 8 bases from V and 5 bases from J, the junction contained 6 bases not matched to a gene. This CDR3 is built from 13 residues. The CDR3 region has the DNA TGTGCCAGCGCCCCAGGGGGAAACAATGAGCAGTTCTTC. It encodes CASAPGGNNEQFF.

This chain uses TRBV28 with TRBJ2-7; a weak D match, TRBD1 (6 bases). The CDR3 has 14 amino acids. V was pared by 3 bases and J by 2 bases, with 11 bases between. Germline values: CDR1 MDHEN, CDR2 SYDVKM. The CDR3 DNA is TGTGCCAGCAGTTTGAGGTACAGGGCCTACGAGCAGTACTTC. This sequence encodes CASSLRYRAYEQYF. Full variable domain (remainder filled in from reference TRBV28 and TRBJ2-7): DVKVTQSSRYLVKRTGEKVFLECVQDMDHENMFWYRQDPGLGLRLIYFSYDVKMKEKGDIPEGYSVSREKKERFSLILESASTNQTSMYLCASSLRYRAYEQYFGPGTRLTVT.

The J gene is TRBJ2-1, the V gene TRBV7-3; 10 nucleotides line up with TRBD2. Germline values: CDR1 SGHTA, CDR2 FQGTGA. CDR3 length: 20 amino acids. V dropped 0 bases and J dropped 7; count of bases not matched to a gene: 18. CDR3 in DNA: TGTGCCAGCAGCTTAACGTGGAGGGCTCATCTAGCGGGAGAGGGGAATGAGCAGTTCTTC. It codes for CASSLTWRAHLAGEGNEQFF.

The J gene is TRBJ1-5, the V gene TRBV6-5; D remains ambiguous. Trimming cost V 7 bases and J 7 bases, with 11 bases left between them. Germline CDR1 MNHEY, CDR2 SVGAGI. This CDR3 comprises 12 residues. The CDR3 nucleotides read TGTGCCAGCAAGAGGGCTGAGCAGCCCCAGCATTTT. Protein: CASKRAEQPQHF.

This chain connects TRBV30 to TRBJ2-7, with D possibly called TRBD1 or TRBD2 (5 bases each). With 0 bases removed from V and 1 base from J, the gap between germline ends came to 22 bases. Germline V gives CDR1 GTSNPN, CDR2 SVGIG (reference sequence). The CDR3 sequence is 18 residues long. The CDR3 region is CAWSVRRSGRDRSYEQYF. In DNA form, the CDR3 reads TGTGCCTGGAGTGTAAGGCGTTCGGGTAGGGACCGATCCTACGAGCAGTACTTC.

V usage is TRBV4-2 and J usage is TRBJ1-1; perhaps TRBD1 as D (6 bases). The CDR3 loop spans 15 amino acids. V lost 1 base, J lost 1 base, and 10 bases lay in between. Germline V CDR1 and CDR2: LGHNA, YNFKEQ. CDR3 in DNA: TGTGCCAGCAGCCAAGTGGGGGCTACGAACACTGAAGCTTTCTTT. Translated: CASSQVGATNTEAFF.

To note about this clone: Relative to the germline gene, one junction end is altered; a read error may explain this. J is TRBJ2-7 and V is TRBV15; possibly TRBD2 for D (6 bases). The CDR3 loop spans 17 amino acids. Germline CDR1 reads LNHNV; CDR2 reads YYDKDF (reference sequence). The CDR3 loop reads CAASLWGGRDQSYEQYF. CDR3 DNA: TGTGCCGCCAGTCTATGGGGCGGGCGGGATCAAAGCTACGAGCAGTACTTC.

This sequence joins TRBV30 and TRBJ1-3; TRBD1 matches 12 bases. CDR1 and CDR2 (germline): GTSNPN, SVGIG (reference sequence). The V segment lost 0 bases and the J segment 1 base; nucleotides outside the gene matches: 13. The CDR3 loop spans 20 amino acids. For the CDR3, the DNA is TGTGCCTGGAGTGTATATGGGACAGGGGGCGCTAAGGGATCTGGAAACACCATATATTTT. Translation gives CAWSVYGTGGAKGSGNTIYF.

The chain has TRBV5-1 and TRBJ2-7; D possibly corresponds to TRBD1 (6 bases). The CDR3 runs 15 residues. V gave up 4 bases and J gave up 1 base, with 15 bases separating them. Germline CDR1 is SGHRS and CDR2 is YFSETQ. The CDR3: CASSIGTYLSYEQYF. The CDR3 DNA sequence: TGCGCCAGCAGCATCGGGACATACCTTTCCTACGAGCAGTACTTC. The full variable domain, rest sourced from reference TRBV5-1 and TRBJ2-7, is KAGVTQTPRYLIKTRGQQVTLSCSPISGHRSVSWYQQTPGQGLQFLFEYFSETQRNKGNFPGRFSGRQFSNSRSEMNVSTLELGDSALYLCASSIGTYLSYEQYFGPGTRLTVT.

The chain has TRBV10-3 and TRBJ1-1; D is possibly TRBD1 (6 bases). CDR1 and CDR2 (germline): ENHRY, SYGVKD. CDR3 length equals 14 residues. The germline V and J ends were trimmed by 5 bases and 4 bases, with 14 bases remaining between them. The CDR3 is CAISSSGDGTEAFF. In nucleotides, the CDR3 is TGTGCCATCAGTTCTTCAGGGGATGGCACTGAAGCTTTCTTT.

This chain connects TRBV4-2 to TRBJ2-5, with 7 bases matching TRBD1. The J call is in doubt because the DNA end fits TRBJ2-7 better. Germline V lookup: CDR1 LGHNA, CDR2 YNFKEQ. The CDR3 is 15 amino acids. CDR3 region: CASSQALQGTYEQYF. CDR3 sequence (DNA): TGTGCCAGCAGCCAAGCCCTACAGGGGACCTACGAGCAGTACTTC.

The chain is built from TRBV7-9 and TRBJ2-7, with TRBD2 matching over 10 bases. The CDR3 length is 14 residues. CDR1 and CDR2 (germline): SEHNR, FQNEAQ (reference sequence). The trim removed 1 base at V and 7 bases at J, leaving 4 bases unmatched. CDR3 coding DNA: TGTGCCAGCAGCTTAGAGGGACTAGCGCAAGAGCAGTACTTC. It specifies CASSLEGLAQEQYF.

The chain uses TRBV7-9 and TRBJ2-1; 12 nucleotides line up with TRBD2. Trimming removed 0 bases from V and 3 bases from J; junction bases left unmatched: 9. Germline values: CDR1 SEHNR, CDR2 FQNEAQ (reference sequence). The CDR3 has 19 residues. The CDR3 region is CASSLARLAGGPDYNEQFF. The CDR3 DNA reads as TGTGCCAGCAGCTTAGCGCGGCTAGCGGGAGGGCCCGACTACAATGAGCAGTTCTTC.